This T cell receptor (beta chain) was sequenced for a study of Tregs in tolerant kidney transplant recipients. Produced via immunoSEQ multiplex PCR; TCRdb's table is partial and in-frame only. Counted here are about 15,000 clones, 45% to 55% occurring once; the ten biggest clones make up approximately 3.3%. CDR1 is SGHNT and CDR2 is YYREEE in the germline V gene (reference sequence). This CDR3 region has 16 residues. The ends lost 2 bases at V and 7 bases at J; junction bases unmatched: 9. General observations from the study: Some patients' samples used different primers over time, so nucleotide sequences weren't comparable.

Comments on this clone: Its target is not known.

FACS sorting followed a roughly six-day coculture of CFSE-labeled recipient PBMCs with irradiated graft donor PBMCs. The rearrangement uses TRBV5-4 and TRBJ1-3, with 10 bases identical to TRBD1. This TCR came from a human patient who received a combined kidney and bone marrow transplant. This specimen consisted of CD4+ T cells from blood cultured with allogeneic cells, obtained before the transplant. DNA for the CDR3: TGTGCCAGCAGCTTTCCCCGACAGGGGGCCGTGAACACCATATATTTT. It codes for CASSFPRQGAVNTIYF.